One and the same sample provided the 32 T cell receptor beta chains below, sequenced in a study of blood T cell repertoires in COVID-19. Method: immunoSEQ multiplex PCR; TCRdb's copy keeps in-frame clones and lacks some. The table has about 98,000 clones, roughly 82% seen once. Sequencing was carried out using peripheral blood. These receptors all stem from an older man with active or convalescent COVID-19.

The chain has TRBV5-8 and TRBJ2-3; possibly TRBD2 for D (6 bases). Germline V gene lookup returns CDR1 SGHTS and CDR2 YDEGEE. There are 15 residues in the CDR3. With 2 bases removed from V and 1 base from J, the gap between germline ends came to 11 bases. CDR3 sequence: CASSFGEEGTDTQYF. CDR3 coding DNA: TGTGCCAGCAGCTTCGGGGAGGAGGGCACAGATACGCAGTATTTT. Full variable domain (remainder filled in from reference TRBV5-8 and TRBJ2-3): EAGVTQSPTHLIKTRGQQATLRCSPISGHTSVYWYQQALGLGLQFLLWYDEGEERNRGNFPPRFSGRQFPNYSSELNVNALELEDSALYLCASSFGEEGTDTQYFGPGTRLTVL.

The CDR3 sequence: CASSLTLTGGHSPLHF. CDR3 bases: TGCGCCAGCAGCTTGACGCTGACAGGGGGCCATTCACCCCTCCACTTT. V usage is TRBV5-1 and J usage is TRBJ1-6, with 10 bases identical to TRBD1. Trimming took 1 base from V and 8 from J; bases not matched to a gene: 6. The CDR3 is made up of 16 amino acids. Germline CDR1 and CDR2: SGHRS and YFSETQ.

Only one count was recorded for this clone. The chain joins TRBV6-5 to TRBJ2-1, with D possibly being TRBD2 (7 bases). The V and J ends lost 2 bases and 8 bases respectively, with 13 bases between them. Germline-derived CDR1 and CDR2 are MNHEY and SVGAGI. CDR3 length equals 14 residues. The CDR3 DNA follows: TGTGCCAGCAGTTACAGGGGGGGCCTCTATGAGCAGTTCTTC. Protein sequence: CASSYRGGLYEQFF.

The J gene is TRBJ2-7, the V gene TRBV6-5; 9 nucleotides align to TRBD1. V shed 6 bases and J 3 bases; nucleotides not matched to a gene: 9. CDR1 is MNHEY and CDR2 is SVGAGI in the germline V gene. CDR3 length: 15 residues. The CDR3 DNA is TGTGCCAGCAGGTCTTACGGGACAGGGAACTACGAGCAGTACTTC. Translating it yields CASRSYGTGNYEQYF.

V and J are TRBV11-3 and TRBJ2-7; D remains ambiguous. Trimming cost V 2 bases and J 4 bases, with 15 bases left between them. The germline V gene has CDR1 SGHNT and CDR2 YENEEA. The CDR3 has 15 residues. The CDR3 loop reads CASSLTDGLYYEQYF. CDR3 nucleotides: TGTGCCAGCAGCTTAACCGATGGCCTTTATTACGAGCAGTACTTC.

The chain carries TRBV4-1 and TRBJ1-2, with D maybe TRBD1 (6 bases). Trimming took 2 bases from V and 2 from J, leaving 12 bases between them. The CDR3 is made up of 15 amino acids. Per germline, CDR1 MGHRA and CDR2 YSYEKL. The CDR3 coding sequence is TGCGCCAGCAGCCAAAGCAGGGGAGAAAACTATGGCTACACCTTC. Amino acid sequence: CASSQSRGENYGYTF.

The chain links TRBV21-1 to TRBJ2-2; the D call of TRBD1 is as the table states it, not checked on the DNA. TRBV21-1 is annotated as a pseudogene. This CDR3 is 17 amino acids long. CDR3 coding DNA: TGTGCCAGCATAATCAAAGGACAGGAGGGTTTCCCCGGGGAGCTGTTTTTT. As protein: CASIIKGQEGFPGELFF.

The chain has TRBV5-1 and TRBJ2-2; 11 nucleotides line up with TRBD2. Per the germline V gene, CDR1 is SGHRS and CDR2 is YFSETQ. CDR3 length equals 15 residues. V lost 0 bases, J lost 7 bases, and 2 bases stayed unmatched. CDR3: CASSLGTSGYGELFF. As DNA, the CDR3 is TGCGCCAGCAGCTTGGGGACTAGCGGGTACGGGGAGCTGTTTTTT.

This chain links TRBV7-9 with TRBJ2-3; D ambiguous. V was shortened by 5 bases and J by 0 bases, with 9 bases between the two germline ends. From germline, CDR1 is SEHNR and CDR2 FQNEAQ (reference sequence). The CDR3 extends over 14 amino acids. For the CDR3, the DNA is TGTGCCAGCAGCGAGCGAGGTAGCACAGATACGCAGTATTTT. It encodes CASSERGSTDTQYF.

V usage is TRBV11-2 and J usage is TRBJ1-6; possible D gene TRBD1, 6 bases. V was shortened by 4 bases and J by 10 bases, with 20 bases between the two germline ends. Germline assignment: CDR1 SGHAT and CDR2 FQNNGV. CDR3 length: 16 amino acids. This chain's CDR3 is CASSSLLGTGGSPLHF. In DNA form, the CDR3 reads TGTGCCAGCAGCTCCTTACTGGGTACGGGGGGCTCACCCCTCCACTTT.

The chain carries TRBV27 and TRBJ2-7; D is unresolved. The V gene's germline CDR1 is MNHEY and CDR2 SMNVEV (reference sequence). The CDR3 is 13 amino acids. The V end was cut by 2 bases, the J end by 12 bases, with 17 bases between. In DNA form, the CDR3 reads TGTGCCAGCAGTTTAAGCGACCCCGCCCCTCGGTACTTC. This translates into CASSLSDPAPRYF.

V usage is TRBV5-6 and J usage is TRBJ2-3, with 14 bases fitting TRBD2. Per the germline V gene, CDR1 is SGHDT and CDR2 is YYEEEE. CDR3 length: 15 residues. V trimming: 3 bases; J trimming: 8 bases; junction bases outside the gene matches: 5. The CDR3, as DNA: TGTGCCAGCAGCTCCCGGACTAGCGGGGGGTTTACGCAGTATTTT. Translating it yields CASSSRTSGGFTQYF.

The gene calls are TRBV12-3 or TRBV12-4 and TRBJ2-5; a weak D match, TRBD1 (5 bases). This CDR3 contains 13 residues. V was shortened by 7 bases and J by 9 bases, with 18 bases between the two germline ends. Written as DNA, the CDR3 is TGTGCCAGCACCTTGGTGGGGCCCGGTTCCCAGTACTTC. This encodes CASTLVGPGSQYF.

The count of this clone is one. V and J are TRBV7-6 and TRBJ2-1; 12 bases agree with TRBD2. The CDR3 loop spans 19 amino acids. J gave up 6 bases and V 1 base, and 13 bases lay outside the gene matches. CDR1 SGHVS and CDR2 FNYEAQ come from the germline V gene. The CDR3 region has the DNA TGTGCCAGCAGCTTAGGGCCTAGCGGGGGGGCATCTGGGGCCAATGAGCAGTTCTTC. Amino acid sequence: CASSLGPSGGASGANEQFF.

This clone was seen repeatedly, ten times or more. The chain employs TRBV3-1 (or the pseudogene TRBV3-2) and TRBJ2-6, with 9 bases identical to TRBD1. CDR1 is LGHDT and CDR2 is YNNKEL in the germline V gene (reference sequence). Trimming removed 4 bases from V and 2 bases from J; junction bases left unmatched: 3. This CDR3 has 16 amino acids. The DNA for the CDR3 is TGTGCCAGCAGCCTCACAGGGGGCGCTGGGGCCAACGTCCTGACTTTC. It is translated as CASSLTGGAGANVLTF.

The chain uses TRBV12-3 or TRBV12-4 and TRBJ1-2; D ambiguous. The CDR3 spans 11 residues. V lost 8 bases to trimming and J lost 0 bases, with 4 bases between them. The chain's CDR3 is CASAANYGYTF. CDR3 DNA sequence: TGTGCCAGCGCGGCTAACTATGGCTACACCTTC.

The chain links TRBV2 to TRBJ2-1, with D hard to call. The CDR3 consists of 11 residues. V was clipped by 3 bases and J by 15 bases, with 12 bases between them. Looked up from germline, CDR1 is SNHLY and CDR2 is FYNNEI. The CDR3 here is CASSERGGLFF. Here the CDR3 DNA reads TGTGCCAGCAGTGAGCGTGGCGGCTTGTTCTTC.

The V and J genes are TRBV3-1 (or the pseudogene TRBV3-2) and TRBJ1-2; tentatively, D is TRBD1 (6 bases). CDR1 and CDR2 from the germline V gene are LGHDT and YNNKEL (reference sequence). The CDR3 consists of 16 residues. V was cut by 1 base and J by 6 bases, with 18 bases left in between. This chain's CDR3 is CASSQVRTVNRDGYTF. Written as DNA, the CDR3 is TGTGCCAGCAGCCAAGTAAGGACAGTGAATCGGGATGGCTACACCTTC.

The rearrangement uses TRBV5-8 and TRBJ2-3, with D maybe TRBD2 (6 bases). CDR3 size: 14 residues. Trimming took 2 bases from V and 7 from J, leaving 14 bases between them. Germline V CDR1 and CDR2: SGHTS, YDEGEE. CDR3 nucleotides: TGTGCCAGCAGCTTCACCGGAGGGAGAAATACGCAGTATTTT. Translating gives CASSFTGGRNTQYF.

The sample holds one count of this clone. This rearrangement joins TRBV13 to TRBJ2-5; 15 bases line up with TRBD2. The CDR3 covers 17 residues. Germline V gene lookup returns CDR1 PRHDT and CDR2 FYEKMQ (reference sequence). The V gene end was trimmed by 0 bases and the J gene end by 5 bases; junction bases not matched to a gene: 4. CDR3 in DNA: TGTGCCAGCAGCTTAGGGCCGGGACTAGCGGGGGGTGAGACCCAGTACTTC. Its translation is CASSLGPGLAGGETQYF. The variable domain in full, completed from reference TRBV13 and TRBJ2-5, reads AAGVIQSPRHLIKEKRETATLKCYPIPRHDTVYWYQQGPGQDPQFLISFYEKMQSDKGSIPDRFSAQQFSDYHSELNMSSLELGDSALYFCASSLGPGLAGGETQYFGPGTRLLVL.

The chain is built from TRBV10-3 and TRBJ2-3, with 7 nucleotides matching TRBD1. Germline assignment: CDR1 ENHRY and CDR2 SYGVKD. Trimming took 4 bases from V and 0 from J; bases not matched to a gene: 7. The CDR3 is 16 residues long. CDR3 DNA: TGTGCCATCAGTGTATTACCGGGACAGAGCACAGATACGCAGTATTTT. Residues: CAISVLPGQSTDTQYF.

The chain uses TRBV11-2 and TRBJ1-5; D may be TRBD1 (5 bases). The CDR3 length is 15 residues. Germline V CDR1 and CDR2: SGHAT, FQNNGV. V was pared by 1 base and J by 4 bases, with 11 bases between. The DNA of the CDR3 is TGTGCCAGCAGCTTAGGCAGGACACCTAATCAGCCCCAGCATTTT. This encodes CASSLGRTPNQPQHF.

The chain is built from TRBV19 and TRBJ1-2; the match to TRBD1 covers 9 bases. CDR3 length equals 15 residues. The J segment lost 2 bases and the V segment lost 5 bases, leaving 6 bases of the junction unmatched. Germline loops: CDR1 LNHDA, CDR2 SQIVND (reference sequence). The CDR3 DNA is TGTGCCAGTAGTCCTGGGACAGGGCAGAACTATGGCTACACCTTC. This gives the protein CASSPGTGQNYGYTF.

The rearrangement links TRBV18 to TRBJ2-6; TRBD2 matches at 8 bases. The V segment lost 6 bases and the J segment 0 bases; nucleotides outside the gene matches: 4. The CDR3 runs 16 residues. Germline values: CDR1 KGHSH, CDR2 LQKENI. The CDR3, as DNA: TGTGCCAGCTCGTACCGGGGGGGCTCTGGGGCCAACGTCCTGACTTTC. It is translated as CASSYRGGSGANVLTF.

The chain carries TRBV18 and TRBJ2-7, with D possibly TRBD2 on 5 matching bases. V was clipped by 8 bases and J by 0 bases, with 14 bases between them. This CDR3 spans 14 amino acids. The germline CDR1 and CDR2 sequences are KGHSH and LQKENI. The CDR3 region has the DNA TGTGCCAGCACAGCCCGGGGAAGCTCCTACGAGCAGTACTTC. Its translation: CASTARGSSYEQYF.

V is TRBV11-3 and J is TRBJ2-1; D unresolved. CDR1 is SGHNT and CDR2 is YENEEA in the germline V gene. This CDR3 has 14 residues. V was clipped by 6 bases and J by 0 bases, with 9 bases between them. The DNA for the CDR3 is TGTGCCAGCAGAGAGGATAGCTCCTACAATGAGCAGTTCTTC. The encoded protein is CASREDSSYNEQFF.

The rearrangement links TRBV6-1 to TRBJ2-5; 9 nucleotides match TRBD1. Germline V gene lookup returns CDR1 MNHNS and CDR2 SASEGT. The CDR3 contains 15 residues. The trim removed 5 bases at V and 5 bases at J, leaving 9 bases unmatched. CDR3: CASSSTNRGRETQYF. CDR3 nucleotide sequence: TGTGCCAGCAGTTCCACCAACAGGGGGCGGGAGACCCAGTACTTC.

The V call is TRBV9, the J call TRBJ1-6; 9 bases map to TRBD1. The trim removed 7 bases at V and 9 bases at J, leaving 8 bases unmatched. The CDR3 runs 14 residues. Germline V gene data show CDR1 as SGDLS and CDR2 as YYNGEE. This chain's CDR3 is CASGGTGFGSPLHF. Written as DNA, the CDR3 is TGTGCCAGCGGTGGGACAGGGTTTGGTTCACCCCTCCACTTT.

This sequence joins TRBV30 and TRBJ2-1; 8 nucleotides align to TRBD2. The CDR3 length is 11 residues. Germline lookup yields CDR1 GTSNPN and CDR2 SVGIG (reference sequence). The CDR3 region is CARAGAGEQFF. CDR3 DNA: TGTGCTCGAGCGGGGGCAGGTGAGCAGTTCTTC. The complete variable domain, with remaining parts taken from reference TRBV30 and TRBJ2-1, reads SQTIHQWPATLVQPVGSPLSLECTVEGTSNPNLYWYRQAAGRGLQLLFYSVGIGQISSEVPQNLSASRPQDRQFILSSKKLLLSDSGFYLCARAGAGEQFFGPGTRLTVL.

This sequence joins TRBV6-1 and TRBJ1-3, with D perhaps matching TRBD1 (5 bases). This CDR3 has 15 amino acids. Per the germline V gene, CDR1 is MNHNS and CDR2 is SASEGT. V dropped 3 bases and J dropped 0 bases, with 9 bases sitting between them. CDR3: CASSDLGPSGNTIYF. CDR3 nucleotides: TGTGCCAGCAGTGACCTGGGGCCCTCTGGAAACACCATATATTTT.

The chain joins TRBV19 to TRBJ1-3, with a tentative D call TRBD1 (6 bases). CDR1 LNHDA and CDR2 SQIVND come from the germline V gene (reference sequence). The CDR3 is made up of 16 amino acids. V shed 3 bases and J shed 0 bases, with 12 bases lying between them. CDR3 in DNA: TGTGCCAGTAGTATCCATGGGGGCCTCTCTGGAAACACCATATATTTT. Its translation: CASSIHGGLSGNTIYF.

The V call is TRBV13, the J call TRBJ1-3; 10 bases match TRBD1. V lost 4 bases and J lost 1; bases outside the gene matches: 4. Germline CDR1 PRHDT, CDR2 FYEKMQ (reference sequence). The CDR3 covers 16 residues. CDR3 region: CASSSRQGASGNTIYF. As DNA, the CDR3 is TGTGCCAGCAGCTCAAGACAGGGGGCGTCTGGAAACACCATATATTTT. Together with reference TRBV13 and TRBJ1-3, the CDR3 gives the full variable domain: AAGVIQSPRHLIKEKRETATLKCYPIPRHDTVYWYQQGPGQDPQFLISFYEKMQSDKGSIPDRFSAQQFSDYHSELNMSSLELGDSALYFCASSSRQGASGNTIYFGEGSWLTVV.